Each of the 22 T cell receptor beta chains below was sequenced from the same sample in a study of blood T cell repertoires in COVID-19 (TCRdb year 2020). The library was produced with the immunoSEQ multiplex PCR assay. The source is immuneACCESS, and TCRdb retained only in-frame sequences with V and J called. Part of the clones is not carried over; for the studies checked, unresolved V genes explain less than half of this, and the remainder is unexplained. Recorded for this sample are roughly 200,000 clones; over 75% of them occurred a single time. Of the sample, roughly 9.8% is held by the ten largest clones. Sample: peripheral blood. The receptors shown here come from a human donor with active or convalescent COVID-19. The donor label of this sample is uncertain.

V and J are TRBV30 and TRBJ1-6; D not resolved. V lost 3 bases and J lost 7, with 16 bases in between. CDR1 and CDR2 (germline): GTSNPN, SVGIG (reference sequence). The CDR3 extends over 15 amino acids. The CDR3 DNA reads TGTGCCTGGAGCGTAGGAGGGCACGGAAATTCACCCCTCCACTTT. Protein product: CAWSVGGHGNSPLHF.

A few counts support this clone. The rearrangement joins TRBV2 to TRBJ2-7; TRBD2 agrees at 7 bases. The CDR3 loop spans 15 amino acids. The ends lost 7 bases at V and 2 bases at J; junction bases unmatched: 11. In germline, CDR1 is SNHLY, CDR2 FYNNEI. Written as DNA, the CDR3 is TGTGCCAGCAACCTAGCGGAGGGAATTGCCTACGAGCAGTACTTC. Its translation is CASNLAEGIAYEQYF. The variable domain in full, with the rest retrieved from reference TRBV2 and TRBJ2-7, is EPEVTQTPSHQVTQMGQEVILRCVPISNHLYFYWYRQILGQKVEFLVSFYNNEISEKSEIFDDQFSVERPDGSNFTLKIRSTKLEDSAMYFCASNLAEGIAYEQYFGPGTRLTVT.

The gene calls are TRBV18 and TRBJ1-4; possibly TRBD1 for D (6 bases). V was shortened by 3 bases and J by 12 bases, with 17 bases between the two germline ends. The CDR3 loop spans 14 amino acids. Germline loops: CDR1 KGHSH, CDR2 LQKENI. CDR3 nucleotide sequence: TGTGCCAGCTCACCCCTAGCTTTGGGGGCAGAACTGTTTTTT. It specifies CASSPLALGAELFF.

The chain joins TRBV30 to TRBJ1-1; no reliable D call. Per germline, CDR1 GTSNPN and CDR2 SVGIG (reference sequence). The CDR3 has 10 amino acids. V was trimmed by 0 bases and J by 12 bases, leaving 8 bases between them. CDR3 region: CAWSVLPPFF. DNA for the CDR3: TGTGCCTGGAGTGTACTCCCCCCTTTCTTT.

CDR3 in amino acids: CASSLIQGRNTEAFF. The CDR3 nucleotides read TGTGCCAGCAGCTTAATTCAGGGGAGGAACACTGAAGCTTTCTTT. The chain recombines TRBV7-6 with TRBJ1-1; TRBD1 is a possible D gene (6 bases). CDR1 and CDR2 from the germline V gene are SGHVS and FNYEAQ. This CDR3 comprises 15 residues. V lost 2 bases and J 1 base, leaving 11 bases between the germline ends.

The V and J genes are TRBV5-1 and TRBJ2-3; 11 bases agree with TRBD2. This CDR3 is 15 amino acids long. Losses at the gene ends were 6 bases for V and 5 bases for J; bases not matched to a gene: 8. Germline V gene lookup returns CDR1 SGHRS and CDR2 YFSETQ. The CDR3 reads CASTPLAGAQDTQYF. CDR3 coding DNA: TGCGCCAGCACCCCACTAGCGGGAGCCCAAGATACGCAGTATTTT. The whole variable domain, filled in from reference TRBV5-1 and TRBJ2-3, reads KAGVTQTPRYLIKTRGQQVTLSCSPISGHRSVSWYQQTPGQGLQFLFEYFSETQRNKGNFPGRFSGRQFSNSRSEMNVSTLELGDSALYLCASTPLAGAQDTQYFGPGTRLTVL.

This clone is a singleton in its sample. The chain has TRBV27 and TRBJ2-2; D gene uncertain. This CDR3 is built from 14 residues. Germline CDR1 MNHEY, CDR2 SMNVEV (reference sequence). The V end was cut by 2 bases, the J end by 0 bases, with 4 bases between. The CDR3 spells CASSLTANTGELFF. DNA of the CDR3: TGTGCCAGCAGTTTAACGGCGAACACCGGGGAGCTGTTTTTT.

V and J are TRBV5-4 and TRBJ2-1; 8 bases are shared with TRBD2. V lost 1 base to trimming and J lost 6 bases; unmatched junction nucleotides: 3. This CDR3 is built from 14 residues. The germline V gene encodes CDR1 SGHNT and CDR2 YYREEE (reference sequence). The CDR3: CASSLNGRANEQFF. The CDR3 coding sequence is TGTGCCAGCAGCTTGAACGGGAGGGCCAATGAGCAGTTCTTC.

The chain carries TRBV11-3 and TRBJ2-1, with a possible D match to TRBD1 (5 bases). V lost 5 bases and J 7 bases, leaving 6 bases between the germline ends. CDR1 is SGHNT, CDR2 YENEEA, per germline. This CDR3 is built from 11 residues. CDR3 in amino acids: CASSRGNEQFF. The DNA for the CDR3 is TGTGCCAGCAGCAGGGGAAATGAGCAGTTCTTC.

The J gene is TRBJ1-2, the V gene TRBV5-6; perhaps TRBD1 as D (5 bases). V was pared by 1 base and J by 6 bases, with 10 bases between. CDR3 length equals 13 residues. Germline values: CDR1 SGHDT, CDR2 YYEEEE. This CDR3 is CASSLKKGNGYTF. In nucleotides, the CDR3 is TGTGCCAGCAGCTTGAAAAAGGGGAATGGCTACACCTTC.

This clone showed up just once. The chain has TRBV4-1 and TRBJ1-2; no reliable D call. V was trimmed by 4 bases and J by 5 bases, leaving 20 bases between them. Germline V lookup: CDR1 MGHRA, CDR2 YSYEKL. This CDR3 has 16 amino acids. The CDR3 is CASSRSPWGDSYGYTF. The CDR3 DNA sequence: TGCGCCAGCAGCCGAAGCCCCTGGGGAGATAGTTATGGCTACACCTTC.

V usage is TRBV7-2 and J usage is TRBJ2-5; 7 nucleotides agree with TRBD1. CDR1 is SGHTA and CDR2 is FQGNSA in the germline V gene. The CDR3 is 14 residues long. The trim removed 0 bases at V and 5 bases at J, leaving 3 bases unmatched. Here the CDR3 reads CASSLATGWETQYF. CDR3 nucleotide sequence: TGTGCCAGCAGCTTAGCGACAGGGTGGGAGACCCAGTACTTC.

The V and J genes are TRBV19 and TRBJ1-1; D gene uncertain. The CDR3 extends over 15 amino acids. Per germline, CDR1 LNHDA and CDR2 SQIVND (reference sequence). V dropped 7 bases and J dropped 6 bases, with 21 bases sitting between them. The CDR3 coding sequence is TGTGCCAGTACCACCAAACTCGCGGGTAAGGCTGAAGCTTTCTTT. Amino acids: CASTTKLAGKAEAFF.

This clone was recorded once. The V gene is TRBV7-5, the J gene TRBJ2-7; TRBD2, the D gene given by the table, was not confirmed from the DNA. TRBV7-5 is noted as a pseudogene. There are 15 residues in the CDR3. CDR3 in amino acids: CVRSFAGTYFYEQYF. The CDR3 coding sequence is TGTGTCAGAAGCTTCGCCGGGACTTACTTCTACGAGCAGTACTTC.

The V call is TRBV6-5, the J call TRBJ2-7; 8 bases are a match to TRBD1. After removal of 6 bases from V and 5 bases from J, the junction contained 12 bases not matched to a gene. This CDR3 contains 15 residues. Germline-derived CDR1 and CDR2 are MNHEY and SVGAGI. CDR3 DNA: TGTGCCAGCAGCCCGGCTATACAGGGGGGAAACGAGCAGTACTTC. Protein sequence: CASSPAIQGGNEQYF.

The chain carries TRBV7-9 and TRBJ1-3; 7 nucleotides align to TRBD1. Germline loops: CDR1 SEHNR, CDR2 FQNEAQ (reference sequence). V shed 5 bases, J shed 4 bases, and the junction held 2 bases outside the gene matches. The CDR3 is 13 residues long. The CDR3 is CASSPTGGNTIYF. CDR3 coding DNA: TGTGCCAGCAGCCCGACAGGGGGAAACACCATATATTTT.

The chain combines TRBV19 with TRBJ2-1; TRBD1 matches at 7 bases. Trimming removed 7 bases from V and 4 bases from J; junction bases left unmatched: 10. CDR1 is LNHDA, CDR2 SQIVND, per germline (reference sequence). There are 15 residues in the CDR3. The CDR3 DNA reads as TGTGCCAGTAAAGTGACAGGGTCGAAATACAATGAGCAGTTCTTC. Amino acid sequence: CASKVTGSKYNEQFF.

CDR3 sequence reads: CASSFGQVADYNEQFF. Written as DNA, the CDR3 is TGTGCCAGCAGTTTTGGTCAGGTAGCGGACTACAATGAGCAGTTCTTC. The V gene is TRBV6-6, the J gene TRBJ2-1; a possible D gene is TRBD2 (6 bases). Germline V gene data show CDR1 as MNHNY and CDR2 as SVGAGI (reference sequence). The CDR3 runs 16 residues. Trimming removed 4 bases at V and 3 bases at J, with 16 bases between.

This chain joins TRBV18 and TRBJ1-1; 10 bases map to TRBD1. This CDR3 is 15 amino acids long. Trimming cost V 3 bases and J 1 base; bases outside gene matches: 2. CDR1 KGHSH and CDR2 LQKENI come from the germline V gene. CDR3 bases: TGTGCCAGCTCACCGACAGGGGGCGAGAACACTGAAGCTTTCTTT. Encoded protein: CASSPTGGENTEAFF.

The chain combines TRBV19 with TRBJ2-2; tentative D call: TRBD1 (5 bases). Germline assignment: CDR1 LNHDA and CDR2 SQIVND (reference sequence). V was cut by 0 bases and J by 3 bases, with 8 bases left in between. This CDR3 spans 15 amino acids. CDR3 protein: CASSIEQGYTGELFF. CDR3 nucleotides: TGTGCCAGTAGTATAGAGCAGGGTTACACCGGGGAGCTGTTTTTT.

The V gene is TRBV10-1, the J gene TRBJ2-1, with 10 bases matching TRBD2. V dropped 0 bases and J dropped 6; count of bases not matched to a gene: 5. The CDR3 covers 16 residues. CDR1 is WNHNN and CDR2 is SYGVQD in the germline V gene (reference sequence). DNA of the CDR3: TGCGCCAGCAGTGAGTCGCAGATAGCGGGAGGCAATGAGCAGTTCTTC. It specifies CASSESQIAGGNEQFF.

This clone has a handful of counts. Other DNA sequences within the sample encode an identical CDR3. The rearrangement links TRBV11-3 to TRBJ2-3; TRBD1 might be the D (6 bases). The CDR3 length is 15 residues. V shed 2 bases and J shed 1 base, with 10 bases lying between them. CDR1 and CDR2 (germline): SGHNT, YENEEA. The CDR3 loop is CASSLSGHRTDTQYF. The CDR3 region has the DNA TGTGCCAGCAGCTTATCGGGACACCGCACAGATACGCAGTATTTT.